This TCR beta chain was recorded in a study of T-cell memory formation after mild COVID-19 (dated by TCRdb to about 2021). Concerning the study at large: TCR sequence clusters from the two donors were largely donor specific. In two donors, T-cell clones that expanded and contracted after mild COVID-19 were tracked by sequencing TCRalpha and TCRbeta repertoires over time. The cohort comprised two young, previously healthy adult volunteers, one female and one male. General conclusions and limits of the study: Some responding clones were detected in pre-infection memory, which suggested that pre-existing cross-reactive memory T cells had joined the SARS-CoV-2 response. Contracting CD4+ clones were found mainly in CM and EM memory subsets, while CD8+ clones were enriched in EMRA. SARS-CoV-2 specificity of the second-wave clones peaking on day 37 was not confirmed. Only a couple of mild cases were covered by the study, and larger cohorts that include severe cases with pre-infection samples were considered necessary. Clones contracting from day 15 to 85 had balanced CD4/CD8 phenotypes, while a second wave expanding from day 15 to 37 was biased towards CD4+.

The sequencing machine was an Illumina NovaSeq 6000. Using 5'RACE with constant-segment primers, TCRalpha and TCRbeta cDNA libraries were constructed, with sample barcodes and unique molecular identifiers added in the process. RNA was extracted from every sample with Trizol reagent. Library amplification was performed in two PCR steps, and a second sample barcode and Illumina TruSeq adapters were introduced in the second step. The libraries were sequenced on an Illumina NovaSeq using 2 x 150 bp paired-end reads. On the study's bioinformatics: Reads were demultiplexed and collapsed into UMI-guided consensus sequences with migec v1.2.7. Using mixcr v2.1.11, UMI consensuses were aligned to TRA and TRB V and J templates and then assembled into clonotypes. Expanded or contracted clonotypes were those called significant by both edgeR and NoisET, with noise models trained on biological replicates. For edgeR calls, a false discovery rate-adjusted p below 0.01 and a log2 fold-change threshold of 1 were applied. As an exploratory analysis of dynamics, max-normalized trajectories of the 1000 most abundant clonotypes were examined by PCA with hierarchical clustering. Separately sequenced CD4+ and CD8+ repertoires were used to assign the CD4 or CD8 phenotype of responding clones. TCRdb applied fastp at Q25 and MiXCR to the public reads, then kept only in-frame beta chains. Each CDR3 protein gets just one entry, which takes the most common genes and DNA from the rows behind it. In this record, the V and J calls reflect TCRdb's handling and not the investigators' own analysis. A total of about 430,000 distinct CDR3 sequences appear in this sample, approximately 24% of them only once. The top ten clonotypes cover about 8.7% of the sample.

PBMCs were isolated by Ficoll-Paque density gradient centrifugation. Details on this clonotype: The clone's antigen remains unknown. No clone much larger than this one lies a single base away; base qualities are absent.

The sequenced sample consisted of PBMCs or a T cell subset sorted from them (not recorded which). The receptor's source is an adult woman who had mild COVID-19 (a few samples of this study predate the infection). The sample titles of this study are shuffled in the database, so cell type and time point are left out; the donor was told from shared clones.

The CDR3 sequence is CASSLGEGHYGYTF. The DNA sequence is given as TGTGCCAGCAGTTTAGGGGAAGGACACTATGGCTACACCTTC. The receptor chain draws on TRBV28 and TRBJ1-2, with an unclear D gene assignment. The germline V gene supplies CDR1 MDHEN and CDR2 SYDVKM. The CDR3 sequence holds 14 residues, the cysteine and phenylalanine included. Only the CDR3 part of the read is kept: 42 bases, read in frame from the first base. V gives up 2 bases and J gives up 3 bases, and the segment between their germline ends measures 10 bases.